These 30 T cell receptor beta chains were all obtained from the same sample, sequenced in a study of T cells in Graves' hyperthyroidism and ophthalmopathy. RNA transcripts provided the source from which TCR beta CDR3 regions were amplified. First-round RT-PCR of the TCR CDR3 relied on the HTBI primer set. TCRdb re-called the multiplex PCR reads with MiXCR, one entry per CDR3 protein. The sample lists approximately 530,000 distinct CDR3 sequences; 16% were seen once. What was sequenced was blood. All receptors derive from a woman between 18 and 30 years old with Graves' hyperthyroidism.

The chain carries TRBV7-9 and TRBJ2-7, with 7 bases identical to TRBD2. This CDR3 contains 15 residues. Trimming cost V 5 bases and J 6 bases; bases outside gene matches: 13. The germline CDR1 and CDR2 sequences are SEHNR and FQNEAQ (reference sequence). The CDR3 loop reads CASSLLLWGGGEQYF. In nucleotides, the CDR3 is TGTGCCAGCAGCCTACTATTGTGGGGGGGGGGCGAGCAGTACTTC.

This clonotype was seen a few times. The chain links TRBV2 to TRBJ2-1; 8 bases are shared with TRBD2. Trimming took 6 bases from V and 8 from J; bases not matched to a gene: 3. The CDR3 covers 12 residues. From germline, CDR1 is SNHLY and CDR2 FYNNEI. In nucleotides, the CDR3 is TGTGCCAGCAGGATGACTAGCGATGAGCAGTTCTTC. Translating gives CASRMTSDEQFF.

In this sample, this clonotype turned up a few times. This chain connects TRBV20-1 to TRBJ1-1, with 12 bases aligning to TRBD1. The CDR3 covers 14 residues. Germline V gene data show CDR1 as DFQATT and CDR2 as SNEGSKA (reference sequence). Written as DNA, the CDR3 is TGCAGACCCGGGACAGGGGGCATGAACACTGAAGCTTTCTTT. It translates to CRPGTGGMNTEAFF.

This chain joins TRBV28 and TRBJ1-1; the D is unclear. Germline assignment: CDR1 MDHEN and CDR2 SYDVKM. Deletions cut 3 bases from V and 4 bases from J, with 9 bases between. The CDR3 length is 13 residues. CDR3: CASSFLLTTEAFF. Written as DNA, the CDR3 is TGTGCCAGCAGTTTTCTCCTAACCACTGAAGCTTTCTTT.

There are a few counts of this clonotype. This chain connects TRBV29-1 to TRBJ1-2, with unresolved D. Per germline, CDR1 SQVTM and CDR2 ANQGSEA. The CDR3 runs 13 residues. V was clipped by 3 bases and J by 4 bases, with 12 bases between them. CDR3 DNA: TGCAGCGTTGAGCCCCCGTTGATCTATGGCTACACCTTC. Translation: CSVEPPLIYGYTF.

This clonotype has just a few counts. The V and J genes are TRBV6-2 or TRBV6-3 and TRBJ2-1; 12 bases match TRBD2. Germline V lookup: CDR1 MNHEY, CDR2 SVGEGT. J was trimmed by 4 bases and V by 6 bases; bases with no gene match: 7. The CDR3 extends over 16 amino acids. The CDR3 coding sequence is TGTGCCAGCAGGCCTAGCGGGGGGGCCTTTTACAATGAGCAGTTCTTC. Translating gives CASRPSGGAFYNEQFF.

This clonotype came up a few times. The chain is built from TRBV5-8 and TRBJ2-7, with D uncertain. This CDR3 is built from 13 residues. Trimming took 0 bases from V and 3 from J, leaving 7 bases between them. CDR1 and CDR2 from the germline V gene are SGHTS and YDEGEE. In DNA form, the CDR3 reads TGTGCCAGCAGCTTGGACACCCACTACGAGCAGTACTTC. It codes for CASSLDTHYEQYF.

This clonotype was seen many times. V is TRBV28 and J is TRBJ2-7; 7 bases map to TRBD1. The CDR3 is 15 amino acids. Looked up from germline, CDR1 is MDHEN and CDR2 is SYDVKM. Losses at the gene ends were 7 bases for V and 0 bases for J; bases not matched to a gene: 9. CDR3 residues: CASNNPGQPSYEQYF. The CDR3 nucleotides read TGTGCCAGCAATAACCCGGGACAGCCCTCCTACGAGCAGTACTTC.

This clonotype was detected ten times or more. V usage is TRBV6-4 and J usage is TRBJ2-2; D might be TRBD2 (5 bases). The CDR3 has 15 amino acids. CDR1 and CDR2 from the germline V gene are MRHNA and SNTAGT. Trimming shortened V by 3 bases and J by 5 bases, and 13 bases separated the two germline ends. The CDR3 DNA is TGTGCCAGCAGTGAGAGGCTAGCAGAAACCGGGGAGCTGTTTTTT. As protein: CASSERLAETGELFF.

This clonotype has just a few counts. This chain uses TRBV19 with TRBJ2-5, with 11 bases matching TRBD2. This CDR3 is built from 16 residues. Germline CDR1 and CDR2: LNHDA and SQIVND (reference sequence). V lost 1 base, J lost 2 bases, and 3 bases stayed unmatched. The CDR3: CASSIGGLAAQETQYF. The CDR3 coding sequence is TGTGCCAGTAGTATAGGGGGACTAGCGGCACAAGAGACCCAGTACTTC.

The CDR3: CASSLAHRGDEQYF. The CDR3 region has the DNA TGTGCCAGCAGCTTAGCGCATCGGGGCGACGAGCAGTACTTC. The chain combines TRBV7-6 with TRBJ2-7; the D gene could be TRBD1 or TRBD2 (5 bases each). V was trimmed by 0 bases and J by 5 bases, leaving 11 bases between them. Germline values: CDR1 SGHVS, CDR2 FNYEAQ. The CDR3 runs to 14 residues.

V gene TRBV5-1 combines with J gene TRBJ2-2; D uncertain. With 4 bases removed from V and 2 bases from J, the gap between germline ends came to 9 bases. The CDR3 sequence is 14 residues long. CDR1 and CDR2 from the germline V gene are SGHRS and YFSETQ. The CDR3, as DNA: TGCGCCAGCAGCGGGAACAGCAACACCGGGGAGCTGTTTTTT. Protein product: CASSGNSNTGELFF.

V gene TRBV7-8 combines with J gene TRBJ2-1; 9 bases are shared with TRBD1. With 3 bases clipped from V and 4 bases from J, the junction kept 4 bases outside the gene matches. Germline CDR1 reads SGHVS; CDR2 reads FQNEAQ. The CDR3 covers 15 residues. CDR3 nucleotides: TGTGCCAGCAGCTTCTCCGGGACAGGGTACAATGAGCAGTTCTTC. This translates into CASSFSGTGYNEQFF.

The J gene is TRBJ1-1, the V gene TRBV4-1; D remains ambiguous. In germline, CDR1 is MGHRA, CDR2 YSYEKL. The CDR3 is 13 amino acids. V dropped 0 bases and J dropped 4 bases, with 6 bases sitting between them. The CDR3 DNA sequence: TGCGCCAGCAGCCAAGACACTTTCACTGAAGCTTTCTTT. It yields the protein CASSQDTFTEAFF.

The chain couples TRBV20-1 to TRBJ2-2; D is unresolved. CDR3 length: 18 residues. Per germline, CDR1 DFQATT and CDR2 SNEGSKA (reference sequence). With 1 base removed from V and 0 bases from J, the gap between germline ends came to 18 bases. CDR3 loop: CSARGAVASFPNTGELFF. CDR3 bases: TGCAGTGCTAGAGGGGCAGTCGCCAGCTTCCCGAACACCGGGGAGCTGTTTTTT.

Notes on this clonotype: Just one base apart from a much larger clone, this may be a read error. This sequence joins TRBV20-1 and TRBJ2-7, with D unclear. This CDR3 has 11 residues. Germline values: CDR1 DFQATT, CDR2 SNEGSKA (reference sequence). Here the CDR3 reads CSAPISCEQYF. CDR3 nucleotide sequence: TGCAGTGCTCCTATATCCTGCGAGCAGTACTTC.

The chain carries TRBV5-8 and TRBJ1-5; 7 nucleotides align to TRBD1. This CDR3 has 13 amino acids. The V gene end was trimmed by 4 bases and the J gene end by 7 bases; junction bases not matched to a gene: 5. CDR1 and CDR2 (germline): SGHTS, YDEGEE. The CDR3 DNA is TGTGCCAGCAGCGCAGCAGGGGGACAGCCCCAGCATTTT. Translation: CASSAAGGQPQHF.

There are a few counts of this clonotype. The CDR3 coding sequence is TGTGCCAGCGCCCGGACAGATCAGCCCCAGCATTTT. This codes for CASARTDQPQHF. The chain combines TRBV6-1 with TRBJ1-5; perhaps TRBD1 as D (6 bases). V was pared by 8 bases and J by 5 bases, with 10 bases between. This CDR3 spans 12 amino acids. From germline, CDR1 is MNHNS and CDR2 SASEGT.

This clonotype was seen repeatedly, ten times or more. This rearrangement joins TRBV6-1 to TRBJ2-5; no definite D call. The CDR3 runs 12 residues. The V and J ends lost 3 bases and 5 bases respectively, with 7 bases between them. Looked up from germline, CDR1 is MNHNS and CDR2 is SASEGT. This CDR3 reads CASSDRWETQYF. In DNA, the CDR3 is TGTGCCAGCAGTGATCGATGGGAGACCCAGTACTTC.

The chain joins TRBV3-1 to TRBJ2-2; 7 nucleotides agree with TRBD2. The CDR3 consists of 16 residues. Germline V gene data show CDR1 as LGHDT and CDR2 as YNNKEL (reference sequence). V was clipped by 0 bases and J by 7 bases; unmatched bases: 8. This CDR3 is CASSQEAGASVGELFF. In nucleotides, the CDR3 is TGTGCCAGCAGCCAAGAGGCGGGAGCGTCGGTCGGGGAGCTGTTTTTT.

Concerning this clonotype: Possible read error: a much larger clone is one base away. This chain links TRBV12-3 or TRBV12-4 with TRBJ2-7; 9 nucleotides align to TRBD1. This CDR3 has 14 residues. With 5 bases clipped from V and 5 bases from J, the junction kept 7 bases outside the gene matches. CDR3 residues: CASSEGQGSHEQYF. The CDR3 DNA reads TGTGCCAGCAGTGAAGGACAGGGGTCACACGAGCAGTACTTC.

The CDR3 region is CASSWSEGGYTF. The DNA for the CDR3 is TGTGCCAGTAGTTGGTCAGAGGGCGGCTACACCTTC. This rearrangement joins TRBV19 to TRBJ1-2, with unresolved D. This CDR3 has 12 residues. Germline CDR1 is LNHDA and CDR2 is SQIVND (reference sequence). V lost 5 bases and J lost 8, with 12 bases in between. The full variable domain, its missing parts supplied by reference TRBV19 and TRBJ1-2, is DGGITQSPKYLFRKEGQNVTLSCEQNLNHDAMYWYRQDPGQGLRLIYYSQIVNDFQKGDIAEGYSVSREKKESFPLTVTSAQKNPTAFYLCASSWSEGGYTFGSGTRLTVV.

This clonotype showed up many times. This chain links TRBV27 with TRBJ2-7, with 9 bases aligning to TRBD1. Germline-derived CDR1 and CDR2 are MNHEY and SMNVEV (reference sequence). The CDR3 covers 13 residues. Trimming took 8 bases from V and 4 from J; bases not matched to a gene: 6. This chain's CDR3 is CASQGQGRYEQYF. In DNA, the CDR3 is TGTGCCAGCCAGGGACAGGGCAGATACGAGCAGTACTTC.

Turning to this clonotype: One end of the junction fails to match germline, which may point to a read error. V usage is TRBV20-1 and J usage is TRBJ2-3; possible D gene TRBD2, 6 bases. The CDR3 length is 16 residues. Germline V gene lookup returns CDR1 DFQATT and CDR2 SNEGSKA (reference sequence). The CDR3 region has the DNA TGCAATGCTAGAGACCTGATAACGGGAGAAGCAGATACGCAGTATTTT. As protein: CNARDLITGEADTQYF.

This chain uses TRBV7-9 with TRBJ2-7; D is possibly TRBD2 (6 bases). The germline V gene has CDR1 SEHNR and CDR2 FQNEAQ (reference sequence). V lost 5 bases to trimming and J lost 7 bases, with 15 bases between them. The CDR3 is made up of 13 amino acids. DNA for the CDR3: TGTGCCAGCAGCGAAGCGGGTAACTATGAGCAGTACTTC. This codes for CASSEAGNYEQYF.

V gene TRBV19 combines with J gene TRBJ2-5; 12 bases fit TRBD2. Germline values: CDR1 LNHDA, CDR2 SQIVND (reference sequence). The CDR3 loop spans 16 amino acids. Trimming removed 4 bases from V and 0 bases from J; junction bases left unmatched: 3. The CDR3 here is CASSTRTSGNQETQYF. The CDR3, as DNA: TGTGCCAGTAGTACCCGGACTAGCGGGAACCAAGAGACCCAGTACTTC. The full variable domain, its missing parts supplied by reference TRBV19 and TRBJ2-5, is DGGITQSPKYLFRKEGQNVTLSCEQNLNHDAMYWYRQDPGQGLRLIYYSQIVNDFQKGDIAEGYSVSREKKESFPLTVTSAQKNPTAFYLCASSTRTSGNQETQYFGPGTRLLVL.

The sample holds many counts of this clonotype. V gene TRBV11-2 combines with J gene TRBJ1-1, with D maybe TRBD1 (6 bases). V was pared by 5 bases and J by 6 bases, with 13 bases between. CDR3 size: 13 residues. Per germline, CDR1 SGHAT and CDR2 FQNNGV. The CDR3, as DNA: TGTGCCAGCAGCCCCTTTAGGGGGGCTGAAGCTTTCTTT. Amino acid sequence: CASSPFRGAEAFF.

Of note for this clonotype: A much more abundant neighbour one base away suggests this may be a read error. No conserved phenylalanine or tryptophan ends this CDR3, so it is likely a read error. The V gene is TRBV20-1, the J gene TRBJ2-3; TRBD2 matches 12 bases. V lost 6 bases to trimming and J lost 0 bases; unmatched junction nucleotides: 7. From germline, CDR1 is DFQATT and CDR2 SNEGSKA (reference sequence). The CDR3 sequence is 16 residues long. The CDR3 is CSADLGLAGSTDTQYL. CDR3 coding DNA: TGCAGTGCGGACCTCGGACTAGCGGGGAGCACAGATACGCAGTATCTT.

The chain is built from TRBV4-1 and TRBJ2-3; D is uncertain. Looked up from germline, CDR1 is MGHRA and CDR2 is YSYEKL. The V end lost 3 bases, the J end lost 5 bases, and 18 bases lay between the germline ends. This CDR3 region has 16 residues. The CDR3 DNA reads TGCGCCAGCAGCCATCCCGTAGAGAGGAGTGAAGATACGCAGTATTTT. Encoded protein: CASSHPVERSEDTQYF.

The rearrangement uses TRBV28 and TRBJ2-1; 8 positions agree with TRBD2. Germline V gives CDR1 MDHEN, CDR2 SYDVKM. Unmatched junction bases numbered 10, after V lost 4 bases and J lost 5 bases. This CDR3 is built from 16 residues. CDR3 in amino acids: CASSSVRLAHDNEQFF. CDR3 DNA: TGTGCCAGCAGTTCAGTGCGACTAGCGCATGACAATGAGCAGTTCTTC.